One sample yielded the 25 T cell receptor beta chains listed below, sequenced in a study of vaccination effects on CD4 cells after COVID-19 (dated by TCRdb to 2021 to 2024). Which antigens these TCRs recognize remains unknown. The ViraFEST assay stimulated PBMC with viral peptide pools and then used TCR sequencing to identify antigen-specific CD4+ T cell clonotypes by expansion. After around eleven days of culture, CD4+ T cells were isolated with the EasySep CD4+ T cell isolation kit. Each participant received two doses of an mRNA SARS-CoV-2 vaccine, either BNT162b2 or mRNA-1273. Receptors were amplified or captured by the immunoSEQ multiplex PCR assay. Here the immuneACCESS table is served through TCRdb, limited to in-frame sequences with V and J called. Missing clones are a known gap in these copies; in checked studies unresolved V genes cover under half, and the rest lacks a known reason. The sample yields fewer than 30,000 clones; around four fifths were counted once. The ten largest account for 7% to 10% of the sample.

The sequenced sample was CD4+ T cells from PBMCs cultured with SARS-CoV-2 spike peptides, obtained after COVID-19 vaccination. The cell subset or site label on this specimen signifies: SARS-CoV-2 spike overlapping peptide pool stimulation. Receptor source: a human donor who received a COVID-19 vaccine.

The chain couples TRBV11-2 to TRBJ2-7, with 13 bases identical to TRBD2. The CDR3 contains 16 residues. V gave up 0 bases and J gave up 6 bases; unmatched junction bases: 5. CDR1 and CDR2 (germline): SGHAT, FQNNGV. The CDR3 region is CASSLEGLAGVFEQYF. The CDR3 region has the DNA TGTGCCAGCAGCTTAGAAGGACTAGCGGGGGTTTTCGAGCAGTACTTC.

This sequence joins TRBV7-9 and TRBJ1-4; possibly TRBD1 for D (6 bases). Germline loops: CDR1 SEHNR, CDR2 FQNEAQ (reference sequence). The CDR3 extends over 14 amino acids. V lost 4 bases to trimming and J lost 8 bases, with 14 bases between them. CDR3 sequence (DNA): TGTGCCAGCAGCTCCTACAGGGAGGTCGAAAAACTGTTTTTT. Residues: CASSSYREVEKLFF. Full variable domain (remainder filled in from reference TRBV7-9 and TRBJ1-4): DTGVSQNPRHKITKRGQNVTFRCDPISEHNRLYWYRQTLGQGPEFLTYFQNEAQLEKSRLLSDRFSAERPKGSFSTLEIQRTEQGDSAMYLCASSSYREVEKLFFGSGTQLSVL.

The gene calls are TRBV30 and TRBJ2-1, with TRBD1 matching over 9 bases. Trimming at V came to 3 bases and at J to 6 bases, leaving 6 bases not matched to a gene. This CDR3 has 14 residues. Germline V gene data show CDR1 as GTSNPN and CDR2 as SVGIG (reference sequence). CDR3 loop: CAWSLQGAVNEQFF. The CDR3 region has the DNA TGTGCCTGGAGCCTACAGGGGGCGGTCAATGAGCAGTTCTTC.

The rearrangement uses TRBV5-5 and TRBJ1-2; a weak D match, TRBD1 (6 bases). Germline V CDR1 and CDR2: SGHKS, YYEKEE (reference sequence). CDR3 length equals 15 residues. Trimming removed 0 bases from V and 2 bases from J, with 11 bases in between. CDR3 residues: CASSLVWGPNYGYTF. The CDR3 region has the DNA TGTGCCAGCAGCTTGGTCTGGGGGCCAAACTATGGCTACACCTTC.

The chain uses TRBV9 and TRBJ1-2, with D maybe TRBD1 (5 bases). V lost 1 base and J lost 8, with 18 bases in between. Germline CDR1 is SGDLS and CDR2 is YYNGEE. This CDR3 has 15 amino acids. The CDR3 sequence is CASSVSSGGTGGYTF. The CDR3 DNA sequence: TGTGCCAGCAGCGTATCATCTGGGGGAACGGGCGGCTACACCTTC.

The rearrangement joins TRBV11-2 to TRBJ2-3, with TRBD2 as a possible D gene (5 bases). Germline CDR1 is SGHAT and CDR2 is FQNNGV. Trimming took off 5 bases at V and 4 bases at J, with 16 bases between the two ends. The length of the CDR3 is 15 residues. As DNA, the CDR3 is TGTGCCAGCAGCATCAGAGGGAATCGGGCAGATACGCAGTATTTT. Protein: CASSIRGNRADTQYF.

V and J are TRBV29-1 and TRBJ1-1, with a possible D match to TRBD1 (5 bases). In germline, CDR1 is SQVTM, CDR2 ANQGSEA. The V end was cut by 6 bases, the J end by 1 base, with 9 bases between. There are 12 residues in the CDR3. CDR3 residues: CSVQGTNTEAFF. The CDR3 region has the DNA TGCAGCGTCCAAGGGACGAACACTGAAGCTTTCTTT.

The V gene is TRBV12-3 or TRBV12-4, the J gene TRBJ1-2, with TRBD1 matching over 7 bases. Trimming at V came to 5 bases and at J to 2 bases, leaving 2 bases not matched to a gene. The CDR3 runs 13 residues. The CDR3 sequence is CASSRDRNYGYTF. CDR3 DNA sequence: TGTGCCAGCAGTCGGGACAGAAACTATGGCTACACCTTC.

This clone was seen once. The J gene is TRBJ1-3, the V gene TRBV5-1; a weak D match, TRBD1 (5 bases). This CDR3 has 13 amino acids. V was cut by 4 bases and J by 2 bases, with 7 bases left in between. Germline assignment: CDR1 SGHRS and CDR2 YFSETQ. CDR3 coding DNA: TGCGCCAGCAGCGGGGGTACTGGAAACACCATATATTTT. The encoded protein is CASSGGTGNTIYF.

This CDR3 is CASSQYYEQYF. DNA for the CDR3: TGTGCCAGCAGCCAATACTACGAGCAGTACTTC. This rearrangement joins TRBV14 to TRBJ2-7; D remains ambiguous. The V gene's germline CDR1 is SGHDN and CDR2 FVKESK. Between the trimmed V and J ends, which lost 2 bases and 3 bases, there was a span of 2 bases. The CDR3 loop spans 11 amino acids.

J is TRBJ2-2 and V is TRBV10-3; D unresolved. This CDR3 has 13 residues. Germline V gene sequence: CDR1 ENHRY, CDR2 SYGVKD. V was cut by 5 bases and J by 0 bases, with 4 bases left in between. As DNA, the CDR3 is TGTGCCATCAGTACAGCGAACACCGGGGAGCTGTTTTTT. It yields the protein CAISTANTGELFF.

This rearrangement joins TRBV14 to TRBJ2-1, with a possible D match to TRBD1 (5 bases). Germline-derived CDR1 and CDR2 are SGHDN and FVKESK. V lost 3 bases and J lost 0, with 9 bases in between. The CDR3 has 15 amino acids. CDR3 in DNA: TGTGCCAGCAGCCATACAGGTGGCTCCTACAATGAGCAGTTCTTC. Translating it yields CASSHTGGSYNEQFF.

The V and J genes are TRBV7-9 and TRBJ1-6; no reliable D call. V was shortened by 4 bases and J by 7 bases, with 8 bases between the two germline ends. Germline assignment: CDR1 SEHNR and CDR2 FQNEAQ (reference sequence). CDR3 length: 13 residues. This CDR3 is CASSYDGNSPLHF. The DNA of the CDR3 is TGTGCCAGCAGCTATGATGGAAATTCACCCCTCCACTTT. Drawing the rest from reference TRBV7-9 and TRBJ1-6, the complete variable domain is DTGVSQNPRHKITKRGQNVTFRCDPISEHNRLYWYRQTLGQGPEFLTYFQNEAQLEKSRLLSDRFSAERPKGSFSTLEIQRTEQGDSAMYLCASSYDGNSPLHFGNGTRLTVT.

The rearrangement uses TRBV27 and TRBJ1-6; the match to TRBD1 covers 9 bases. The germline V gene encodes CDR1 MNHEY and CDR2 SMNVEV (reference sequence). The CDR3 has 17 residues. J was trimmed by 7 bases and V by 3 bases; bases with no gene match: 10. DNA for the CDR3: TGTGCCAGCAGTTTTCACAGGGGGCGATGGGTCAATTCACCCCTCCACTTT. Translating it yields CASSFHRGRWVNSPLHF.

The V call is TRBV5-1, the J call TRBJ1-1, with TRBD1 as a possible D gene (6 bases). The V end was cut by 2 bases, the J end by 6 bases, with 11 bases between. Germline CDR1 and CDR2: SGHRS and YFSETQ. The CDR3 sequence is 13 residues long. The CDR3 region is CASSLGGMPEAFF. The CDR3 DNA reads TGCGCCAGCAGCTTAGGGGGAATGCCTGAAGCTTTCTTT.

CDR3 protein: CASSFRVRETQYF. Written as DNA, the CDR3 is TGTGCCAGCAGCTTTCGCGTCAGGGAGACCCAGTACTTC. The gene calls are TRBV5-8 and TRBJ2-5; D unclear. The CDR3 totals 13 residues. V was cut by 2 bases and J by 5 bases, with 10 bases left in between. Germline assignment: CDR1 SGHTS and CDR2 YDEGEE. Variable domain in full (rest from reference TRBV5-8 and TRBJ2-5): EAGVTQSPTHLIKTRGQQATLRCSPISGHTSVYWYQQALGLGLQFLLWYDEGEERNRGNFPPRFSGRQFPNYSSELNVNALELEDSALYLCASSFRVRETQYFGPGTRLLVL.

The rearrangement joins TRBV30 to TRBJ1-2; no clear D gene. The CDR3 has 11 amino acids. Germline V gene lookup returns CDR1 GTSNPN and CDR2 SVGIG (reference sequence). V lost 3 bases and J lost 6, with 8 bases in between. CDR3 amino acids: CAWRTVDGYTF. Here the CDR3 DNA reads TGTGCCTGGAGAACGGTGGATGGCTACACCTTC.

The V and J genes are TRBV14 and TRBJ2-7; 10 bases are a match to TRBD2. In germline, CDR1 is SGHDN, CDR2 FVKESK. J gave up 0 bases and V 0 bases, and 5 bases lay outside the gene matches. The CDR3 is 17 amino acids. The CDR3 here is CASSQDWTSGSSYEQYF. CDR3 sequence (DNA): TGTGCCAGCAGCCAAGATTGGACTAGCGGCAGCTCCTACGAGCAGTACTTC.

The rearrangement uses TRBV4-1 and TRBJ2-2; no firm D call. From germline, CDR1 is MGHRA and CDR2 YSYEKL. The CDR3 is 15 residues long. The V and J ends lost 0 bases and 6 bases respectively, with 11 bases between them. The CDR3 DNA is TGCGCCAGCAGCCAAGATTGGGTTCTTCCCGGGGAGCTGTTTTTT. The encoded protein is CASSQDWVLPGELFF.

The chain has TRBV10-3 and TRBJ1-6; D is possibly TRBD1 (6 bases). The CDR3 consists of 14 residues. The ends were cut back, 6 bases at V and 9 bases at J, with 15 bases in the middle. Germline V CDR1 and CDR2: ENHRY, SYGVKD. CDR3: CAISPQEQGSPLHF. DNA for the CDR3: TGTGCCATCAGCCCACAAGAACAGGGTTCACCCCTCCACTTT.

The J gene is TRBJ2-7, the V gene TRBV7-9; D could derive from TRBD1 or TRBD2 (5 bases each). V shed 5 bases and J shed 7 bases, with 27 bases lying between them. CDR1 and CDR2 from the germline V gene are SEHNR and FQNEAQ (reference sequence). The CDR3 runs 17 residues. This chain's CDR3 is CASSPKGDRTMGTEQYF. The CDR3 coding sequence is TGTGCCAGCAGCCCCAAAGGCGATCGGACCATGGGGACGGAGCAGTACTTC.

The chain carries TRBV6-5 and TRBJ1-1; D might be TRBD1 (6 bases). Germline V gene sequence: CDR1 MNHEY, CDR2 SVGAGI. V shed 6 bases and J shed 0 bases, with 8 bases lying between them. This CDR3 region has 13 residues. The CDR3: CASRQGMNTEAFF. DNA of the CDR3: TGTGCCAGCAGACAGGGAATGAACACTGAAGCTTTCTTT.

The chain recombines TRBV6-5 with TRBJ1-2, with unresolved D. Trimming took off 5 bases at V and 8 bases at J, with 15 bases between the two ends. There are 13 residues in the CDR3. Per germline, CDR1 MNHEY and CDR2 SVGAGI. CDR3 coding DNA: TGTGCCAGCAGTCCAAGTCCCAACCGGGGCTACACCTTC. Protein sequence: CASSPSPNRGYTF.

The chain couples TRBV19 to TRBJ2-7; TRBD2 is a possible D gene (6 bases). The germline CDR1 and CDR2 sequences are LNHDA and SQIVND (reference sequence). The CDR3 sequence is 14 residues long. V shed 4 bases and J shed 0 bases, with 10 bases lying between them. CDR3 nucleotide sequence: TGTGCCAGTAGTACTCGGCGGGACTCCTACGAGCAGTACTTC. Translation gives CASSTRRDSYEQYF.

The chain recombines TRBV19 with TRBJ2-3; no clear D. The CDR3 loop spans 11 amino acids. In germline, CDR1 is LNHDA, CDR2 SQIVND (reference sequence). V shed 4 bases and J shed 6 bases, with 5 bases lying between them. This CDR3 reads CASSKPDTQYF. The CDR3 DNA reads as TGTGCCAGTAGTAAACCGGATACGCAGTATTTT.